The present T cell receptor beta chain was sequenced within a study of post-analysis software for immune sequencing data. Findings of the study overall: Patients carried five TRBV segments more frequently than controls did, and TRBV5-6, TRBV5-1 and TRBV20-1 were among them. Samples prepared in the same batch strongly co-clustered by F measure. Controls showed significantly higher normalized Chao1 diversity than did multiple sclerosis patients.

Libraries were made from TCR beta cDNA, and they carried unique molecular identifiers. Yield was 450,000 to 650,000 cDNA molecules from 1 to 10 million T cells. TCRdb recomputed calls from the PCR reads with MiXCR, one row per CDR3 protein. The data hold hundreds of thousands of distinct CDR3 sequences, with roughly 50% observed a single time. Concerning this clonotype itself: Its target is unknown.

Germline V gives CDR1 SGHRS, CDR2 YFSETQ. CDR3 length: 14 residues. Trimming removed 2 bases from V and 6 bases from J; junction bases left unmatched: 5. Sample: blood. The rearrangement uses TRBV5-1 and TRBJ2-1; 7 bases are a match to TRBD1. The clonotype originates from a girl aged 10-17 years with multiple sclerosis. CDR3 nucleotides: TGCGCCAGCAGCTTCCGGGCAGGGGGCAATGAGCAGTTCTTC. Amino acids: CASSFRAGGNEQFF.